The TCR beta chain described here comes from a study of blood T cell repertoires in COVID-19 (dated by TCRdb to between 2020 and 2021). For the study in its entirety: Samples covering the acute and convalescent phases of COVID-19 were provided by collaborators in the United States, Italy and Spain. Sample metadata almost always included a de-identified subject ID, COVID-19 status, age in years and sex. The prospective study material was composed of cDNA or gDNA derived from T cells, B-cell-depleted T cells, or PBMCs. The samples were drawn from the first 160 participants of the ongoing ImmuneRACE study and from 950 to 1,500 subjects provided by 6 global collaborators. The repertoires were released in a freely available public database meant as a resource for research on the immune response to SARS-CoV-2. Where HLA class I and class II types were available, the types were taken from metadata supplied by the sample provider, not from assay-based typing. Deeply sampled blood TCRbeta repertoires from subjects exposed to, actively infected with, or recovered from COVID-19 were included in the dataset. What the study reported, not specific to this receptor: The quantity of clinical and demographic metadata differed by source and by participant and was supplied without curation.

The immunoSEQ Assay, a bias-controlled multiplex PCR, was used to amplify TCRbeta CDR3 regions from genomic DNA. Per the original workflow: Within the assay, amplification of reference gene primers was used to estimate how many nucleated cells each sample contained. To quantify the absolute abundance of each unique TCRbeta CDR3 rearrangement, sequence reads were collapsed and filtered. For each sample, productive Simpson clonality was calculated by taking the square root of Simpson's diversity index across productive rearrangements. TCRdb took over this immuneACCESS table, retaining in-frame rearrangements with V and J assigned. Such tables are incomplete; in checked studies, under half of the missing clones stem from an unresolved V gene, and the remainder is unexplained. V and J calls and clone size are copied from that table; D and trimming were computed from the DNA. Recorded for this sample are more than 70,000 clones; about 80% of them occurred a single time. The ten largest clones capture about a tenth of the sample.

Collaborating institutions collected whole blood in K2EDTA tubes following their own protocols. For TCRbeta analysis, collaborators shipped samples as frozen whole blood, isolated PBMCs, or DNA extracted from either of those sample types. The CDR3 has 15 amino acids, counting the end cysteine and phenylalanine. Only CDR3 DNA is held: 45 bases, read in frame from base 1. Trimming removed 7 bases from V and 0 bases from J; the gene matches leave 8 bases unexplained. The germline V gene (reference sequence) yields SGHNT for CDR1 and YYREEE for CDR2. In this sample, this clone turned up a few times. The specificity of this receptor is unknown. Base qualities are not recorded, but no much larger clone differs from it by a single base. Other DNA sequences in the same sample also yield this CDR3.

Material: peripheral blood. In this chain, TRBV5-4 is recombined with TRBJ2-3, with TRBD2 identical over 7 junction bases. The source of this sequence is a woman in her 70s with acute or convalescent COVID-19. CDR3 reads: CASRDQRGSTDTQYF. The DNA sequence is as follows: TGTGCCAGCCGGGACCAGCGGGGTAGCACAGATACGCAGTATTTT.